The entry below describes one TCR beta chain. This sample is drawn from a study of cytomegalovirus exposure and HLA in healthy donors. It was with 60 Vbeta and 13 Jbeta primers that the PCR ran. Some clones are missing from TCRdb's copy, which holds only in-frame ones; the method was immunoSEQ multiplex PCR. The repertoire consists of about 160,000 clones, with approximately 78% occurring once and the leading ten covering 0.96%. The V end lost 5 bases, the J end lost 1 base, and 11 bases lay between the germline ends. Germline V CDR1 and CDR2: SEHNR, FQNEAQ (reference sequence). CDR3 length: 15 amino acids.

This clonotype originated in a girl aged 2 to 10 in good health and CMV-seropositive. This chain joins TRBV7-9 and TRBJ2-2; maybe TRBD2 (5 bases). Sequencing input: PBMCs. CDR3 in DNA: TGTGCCAGCAGCAGGTTGACTATGAACACCGGGGAGCTGTTTTTT. This gives the protein CASSRLTMNTGELFF.